These 27 T cell receptor beta chains were all obtained from the same sample, sequenced in a study of T cell clones after liver transplantation (dated by TCRdb to the late 2010s). Libraries were built with the immunoSEQ multiplex PCR assay. The immuneACCESS repertoire file appears here via TCRdb, limited to in-frame rearrangements. These files lack a portion of the clones; in checked studies, under half of the deficit traces to unresolved V genes, and the cause of the others is not known. The sample table holds around 80,000 clones, of which nearly 85% were seen once. The ten most abundant clones make up 0.45% to 0.55% of the sample. Sequencing was performed on CD4+ T cells from blood, taken 45 to 46 months after liver transplant. These TCRs come from a human patient who received a liver transplant. After a transplant, the graft donor may have provided part of the T cells.

In this sample, this clone turned up a few times. The chain has TRBV28 and TRBJ2-3; 8 nucleotides match TRBD2. The V gene end was trimmed by 7 bases and the J gene end by 0 bases; junction bases not matched to a gene: 6. The CDR3 is 15 residues long. Germline-derived CDR1 and CDR2 are MDHEN and SYDVKM. The chain's CDR3 is CASTTSGTSTDTQYF. As DNA, the CDR3 is TGTGCCAGCACCACTAGCGGAACTAGCACAGATACGCAGTATTTT.

V usage is TRBV11-3 and J usage is TRBJ1-5; a weak D match, TRBD1 (5 bases). The CDR3 runs 16 residues. With 6 bases removed from V and 6 bases from J, the gap between germline ends came to 21 bases. Germline-derived CDR1 and CDR2 are SGHNT and YENEEA. CDR3 nucleotides: TGTGCCAGCAGACCCCTTCCGTGCGGGGGATGTCAGCCCCAGCATTTT. It translates to CASRPLPCGGCQPQHF. Drawing the rest from reference TRBV11-3 and TRBJ1-5, the complete variable domain is EAGVVQSPRYKIIEKKQPVAFWCNPISGHNTLYWYLQNLGQGPELLIRYENEEAVDDSQLPKDRFSAERLKGVDSTLKIQPAELGDSAVYLCASRPLPCGGCQPQHFGDGTRLSIL.

This clone has a handful of counts. This sequence joins TRBV7-9 and TRBJ2-1; unclear D gene. Germline assignment: CDR1 SEHNR and CDR2 FQNEAQ (reference sequence). The V and J ends lost 5 bases and 9 bases respectively, with 11 bases between them. The CDR3 length is 12 residues. CDR3 DNA sequence: TGTGCCAGCAGCGCCCTGTGGGGTGAGCAGTTCTTC. Protein: CASSALWGEQFF.

This chain joins TRBV28 and TRBJ1-1; possibly TRBD1 for D (6 bases). CDR3 size: 14 residues. Trimming removed 3 bases at V and 3 bases at J, with 11 bases between. The germline CDR1 and CDR2 sequences are MDHEN and SYDVKM. CDR3 residues: CASSFQGLDTEAFF. The CDR3 nucleotides read TGTGCCAGCAGTTTCCAGGGGTTGGACACTGAAGCTTTCTTT.

The chain recombines TRBV6-1 with TRBJ2-6, with TRBD1 identical over 8 bases. The CDR3 covers 15 residues. The germline CDR1 and CDR2 sequences are MNHNS and SASEGT. Trimming at V came to 6 bases and at J to 10 bases, leaving 11 bases not matched to a gene. CDR3 region: CASSPKTGAVNVLTF. The CDR3 coding sequence is TGTGCCAGCAGCCCAAAGACAGGGGCTGTGAACGTCCTGACTTTC.

The chain is built from TRBV9 and TRBJ2-2; tentatively, D is TRBD2 (5 bases). The ends were cut back, 3 bases at V and 6 bases at J, with 21 bases in the middle. The CDR3 sequence is 17 residues long. Per germline, CDR1 SGDLS and CDR2 YYNGEE. CDR3 loop: CASSGRYSGLRAGELFF. CDR3 sequence (DNA): TGTGCCAGCAGCGGCCGATACTCCGGGCTGCGGGCCGGGGAGCTGTTTTTT. The full variable domain, its missing parts supplied by reference TRBV9 and TRBJ2-2, is DSGVTQTPKHLITATGQRVTLRCSPRSGDLSVYWYQQSLDQGLQFLIQYYNGEERAKGNILERFSAQQFPDLHSELNLSSLELGDSALYFCASSGRYSGLRAGELFFGEGSRLTVL.

The table lists this clone with a count of one. The chain combines TRBV5-6 with TRBJ1-5; D might be TRBD1 (5 bases). The CDR3 length is 18 residues. Per germline, CDR1 SGHDT and CDR2 YYEEEE. Trimming pared 2 bases from V and 1 base from J, leaving 19 bases between. The CDR3 sequence: CASSLGNQGGLSNQPQHF. CDR3 DNA sequence: TGTGCCAGCAGCTTAGGGAACCAGGGCGGCCTGAGCAATCAGCCCCAGCATTTT.

The chain is built from TRBV6-1 and TRBJ1-5; 7 positions match TRBD1. Germline loops: CDR1 MNHNS, CDR2 SASEGT. The length of the CDR3 is 14 residues. The J segment lost 4 bases and the V segment lost 7 bases, leaving 7 bases of the junction unmatched. CDR3 DNA: TGTGCCAGCAACCCGACAGGGTATAATCAGCCCCAGCATTTT. Translated, it gives CASNPTGYNQPQHF.

This clone was found once. V gene TRBV18 combines with J gene TRBJ2-1; no firm D call. The CDR3 is 16 amino acids. Trimming removed 0 bases from V and 2 bases from J, with 11 bases in between. CDR1 and CDR2 (germline): KGHSH, LQKENI. The CDR3 DNA reads as TGTGCCAGCTCACCACCGGGCCCTGGGACCTACAATGAGCAGTTCTTC. Encoded protein: CASSPPGPGTYNEQFF.

The rearrangement links TRBV5-1 to TRBJ2-1; D possibly corresponds to TRBD2 (6 bases). V was cut by 2 bases and J by 8 bases, with 17 bases left in between. Germline V gene sequence: CDR1 SGHRS, CDR2 YFSETQ. CDR3 length equals 15 residues. As DNA, the CDR3 is TGCGCCAGCAGCTTTACTCACGGGAGCGAGTATGAGCAGTTCTTC. Encoded protein: CASSFTHGSEYEQFF.

DNA of the CDR3: TGTGCCAGCAGCTTAGGAGGGGGGGACACTGAAGCTTTCTTT. Encoded protein: CASSLGGGDTEAFF. The chain carries TRBV7-2 and TRBJ1-1, with D maybe TRBD1 (6 bases). Trimming removed 1 base from V and 3 bases from J, with 9 bases in between. The CDR3 consists of 14 residues. Germline V gives CDR1 SGHTA, CDR2 FQGNSA.

The chain employs TRBV9 and TRBJ2-5, with TRBD2 matching over 7 bases. The CDR3 is 14 residues long. After removal of 0 bases from V and 5 bases from J, the junction contained 4 bases not matched to a gene. The germline CDR1 and CDR2 sequences are SGDLS and YYNGEE. In nucleotides, the CDR3 is TGTGCCAGCAGCGTAGGGGGAGGGCGGGAGACCCAGTACTTC. Translating gives CASSVGGGRETQYF.

J is TRBJ2-6 and V is TRBV9; D not resolved. The germline gives CDR1 SGDLS, CDR2 YYNGEE. V shed 6 bases and J shed 0 bases, with 16 bases lying between them. CDR3 size: 17 residues. The CDR3: CASTDSYLPSGANVLTF. Written as DNA, the CDR3 is TGTGCCAGCACCGACTCCTACCTACCCTCTGGGGCCAACGTCCTGACTTTC.

The chain has TRBV5-5 and TRBJ2-7; 10 nucleotides line up with TRBD2. Germline values: CDR1 SGHKS, CDR2 YYEKEE (reference sequence). This CDR3 spans 13 amino acids. The ends lost 3 bases at V and 12 bases at J; junction bases unmatched: 9. This CDR3 reads CASSSDRTSGPYF. CDR3 in DNA: TGTGCCAGCAGCTCTGACCGGACTAGCGGTCCGTACTTC. The whole variable domain, remainder taken from reference TRBV5-5 and TRBJ2-7, is DAGVTQSPTHLIKTRGQQVTLRCSPISGHKSVSWYQQVLGQGPQFIFQYYEKEERGRGNFPDRFSARQFPNYSSELNVNALLLGDSALYLCASSSDRTSGPYFGPGTRLTVT.

V gene TRBV19 combines with J gene TRBJ2-2; 7 positions agree with TRBD1. This CDR3 spans 13 amino acids. V was pared by 5 bases and J by 6 bases, with 3 bases of the junction left unmatched. Germline values: CDR1 LNHDA, CDR2 SQIVND (reference sequence). CDR3 DNA: TGTGCCAGTAGTCGAGGGGGCGCCGGGGAGCTGTTTTTT. Translated, it gives CASSRGGAGELFF.

The chain joins TRBV11-1 to TRBJ2-1; D is uncertain. The germline V gene has CDR1 SGHAT and CDR2 FQDESV (reference sequence). The CDR3 is 17 residues long. Trimming took 6 bases from V and 1 from J, leaving 19 bases between them. The CDR3, as DNA: TGTGCCAGCAGGCCATCCCTGGGTAGCCGGTCCTACAATGAGCAGTTCTTC. As protein: CASRPSLGSRSYNEQFF. Looking up the rest from reference TRBV11-1 and TRBJ2-1 gives the full variable domain: EAEVAQSPRYKITEKSQAVAFWCDPISGHATLYWYRQILGQGPELLVQFQDESVVDDSQLPKDRFSAERLKGVDSTLKIQPAELGDSAMYLCASRPSLGSRSYNEQFFGPGTRLTVL.

The J gene is TRBJ2-7, the V gene TRBV9; D may be TRBD1 (5 bases). Germline V gives CDR1 SGDLS, CDR2 YYNGEE. The CDR3 loop spans 13 amino acids. Trimming pared 1 base from V and 5 bases from J, leaving 10 bases between. In DNA, the CDR3 is TGTGCCAGCAGCGTACAGGGTGGAGACGAGCAGTACTTC. Protein product: CASSVQGGDEQYF.

This sequence joins TRBV6-1 and TRBJ2-7; 11 bases fit TRBD2. Trimming removed 11 bases from V and 6 bases from J; junction bases left unmatched: 15. The CDR3 is 15 residues long. Germline CDR1 is MNHNS and CDR2 is SASEGT. In DNA, the CDR3 is TGTGCCTCCAAGCGGGGGCTAGCGGGAGGAGGCGAGCAGTACTTC. This encodes CASKRGLAGGGEQYF.

This clone appeared a single time. A junction boundary mismatches the germline segment, possibly from a read error. V and J are TRBV7-7 and TRBJ2-2; D ambiguous. CDR1 and CDR2 (germline): SSHAT, FNYEAQ (reference sequence). There are 12 residues in the CDR3. The CDR3 region is CASSSDTGELFF. Written as DNA, the CDR3 is TGTGCTAGCAGCTCAGATACCGGGGAGCTGTTTTTT.

The chain combines TRBV11-1 with TRBJ2-1; D may be TRBD2 (7 bases). The germline V gene encodes CDR1 SGHAT and CDR2 FQDESV (reference sequence). This CDR3 comprises 17 residues. Trimming took off 4 bases at V and 5 bases at J, with 21 bases between the two ends. The CDR3 DNA sequence: TGTGCCAGCAGCTCCCGCGGGAGAGGGGGTGGGGACAATGAGCAGTTCTTC. Amino acids: CASSSRGRGGGDNEQFF.

The table lists this clone with a count of one. The chain carries TRBV28 and TRBJ1-2, with TRBD1 matching 7 bases. Per the germline V gene, CDR1 is MDHEN and CDR2 is SYDVKM. With 5 bases clipped from V and 8 bases from J, the junction kept 2 bases outside the gene matches. CDR3 size: 11 residues. The DNA of the CDR3 is TGTGCCAGCAGTCTCAGGGGGGGCTACACCTTC. This gives the protein CASSLRGGYTF.

In its sample, this clone was seen once. The gene calls are TRBV5-1 and TRBJ2-5; TRBD1 matches 12 bases. Germline CDR1 SGHRS, CDR2 YFSETQ. V lost 6 bases to trimming and J lost 5 bases; unmatched junction nucleotides: 11. The CDR3 has 16 residues. In nucleotides, the CDR3 is TGCGCCAGCAAGCTGAGGGGACAGGGGGCTGGGGAGACCCAGTACTTC. It translates to CASKLRGQGAGETQYF.

The CDR3 loop is CASSSNSNQPQHF. In DNA form, the CDR3 reads TGTGCCAGCAGTTCTAATAGCAATCAGCCCCAGCATTTT. The chain joins TRBV2 to TRBJ1-5; D ambiguous. Deletions cut 5 bases from V and 0 bases from J, with 5 bases between. Germline assignment: CDR1 SNHLY and CDR2 FYNNEI. The CDR3 is 13 amino acids.

A single count supports this clone. This sequence joins TRBV18 and TRBJ2-5; the D gene is possibly TRBD2 (5 bases). The CDR3 runs to 15 residues. The V gene lost 3 bases and the J gene lost 5 bases, with 16 bases spanning the gap. Germline lookup yields CDR1 KGHSH and CDR2 LQKENI. The CDR3 spells CASSPDKGVSETQYF. The DNA for the CDR3 is TGTGCCAGCTCACCTGACAAGGGAGTTTCGGAGACCCAGTACTTC.

The genes are TRBV14 and TRBJ2-1, with D maybe TRBD1 (5 bases). The CDR3 is 15 residues long. The V end was cut by 0 bases, the J end by 4 bases, with 10 bases between. Germline values: CDR1 SGHDN, CDR2 FVKESK. The CDR3 here is CASSQDQGTYNEQFF. The CDR3 coding sequence is TGTGCCAGCAGCCAAGATCAGGGAACATACAATGAGCAGTTCTTC.

This clone has only one observation. V usage is TRBV5-1 and J usage is TRBJ2-7, with 8 bases fitting TRBD2. Germline loops: CDR1 SGHRS, CDR2 YFSETQ. The CDR3 has 14 amino acids. The trim removed 0 bases at V and 6 bases at J, leaving 5 bases unmatched. CDR3 bases: TGCGCCAGCAGCTTGGGAGCGGGGGTTTCCGAGCAGTACTTC. This encodes CASSLGAGVSEQYF.

V gene TRBV28 combines with J gene TRBJ1-5; possibly TRBD1 for D (5 bases). The germline V and J ends were trimmed by 7 bases and 11 bases, with 27 bases remaining between them. The CDR3 is made up of 16 amino acids. Germline V gene data show CDR1 as MDHEN and CDR2 as SYDVKM. The CDR3 reads CASTDTGSKITVAQHF. CDR3 coding DNA: TGTGCCAGCACGGACACGGGATCCAAAATAACAGTGGCCCAGCATTTT.